Below, 20 T cell receptor beta chains from the same sample are listed, as sequenced in a study of shared clonotypes between healthy human individuals. In the naive CD8 group, cells lacked CD45RO and were positively selected for CCR7, so terminally differentiated effector memory CD45RA+ cells were left out. Profiled with immunoSEQ multiplex PCR; TCRdb holds only in-frame clones, not every one. Of some 2.1 million clones listed, approximately 92% are singletons. Sequenced input: naive CD8+ T cells from PBMCs. Receptor source: a man in his late teens or twenties in good health. Some clones in this sample may be carry-over from other donors' samples.

The chain links TRBV7-8 to TRBJ2-7; D uncertain. The V end lost 2 bases, the J end lost 4 bases, and 3 bases lay between the germline ends. The germline V gene encodes CDR1 SGHVS and CDR2 FQNEAQ. The CDR3 sequence is 11 residues long. The DNA of the CDR3 is TGTGCCAGCAGCTTAATGTACGAGCAGTACTTC. Translation gives CASSLMYEQYF.

The V and J genes are TRBV27 and TRBJ2-2; 8 positions match TRBD2. The CDR3 runs 14 residues. With 7 bases clipped from V and 2 bases from J, the junction kept 3 bases outside the gene matches. Germline V gene lookup returns CDR1 MNHEY and CDR2 SMNVEV (reference sequence). The CDR3 DNA is TGTGCCAGCATGTTAGCGGGAAACACCGGGGAGCTGTTTTTT. This gives the protein CASMLAGNTGELFF.

The chain employs TRBV4-3 and TRBJ2-3; D unresolved. Germline assignment: CDR1 LGHNA and CDR2 YSLEER. The CDR3 spans 15 residues. V lost 1 base, J lost 1 base, and 9 bases lay in between. The CDR3 sequence: CASSQAGSRTDTQYF. CDR3 in DNA: TGCGCCAGCAGCCAAGCGGGCAGCCGCACAGATACGCAGTATTTT.

The genes are TRBV4-1 and TRBJ2-3; 12 bases fit TRBD1. The CDR3 sequence is 17 residues long. J was trimmed by 3 bases and V by 4 bases; bases with no gene match: 8. Germline CDR1 and CDR2: MGHRA and YSYEKL. CDR3 bases: TGCGCCAGCAGCCCGAGGGACAGGGGGCGCGGGACAGATACGCAGTATTTT. It yields the protein CASSPRDRGRGTDTQYF.

The chain employs TRBV28 and TRBJ2-7; 7 bases fit TRBD1. The CDR3 spans 14 residues. Trimming removed 4 bases from V and 4 bases from J; junction bases left unmatched: 7. The germline CDR1 and CDR2 sequences are MDHEN and SYDVKM. This CDR3 is CASSSQDRLYEQYF. The CDR3 DNA is TGTGCCAGCAGTTCCCAGGACAGGCTTTACGAGCAGTACTTC.

The chain joins TRBV6-1 to TRBJ2-2; 8 bases match TRBD1. The V segment lost 6 bases and the J segment 3 bases; nucleotides outside the gene matches: 3. This CDR3 has 14 residues. The germline CDR1 and CDR2 sequences are MNHNS and SASEGT. CDR3 nucleotides: TGTGCCAGCAGGGACAGGGCCCACACCGGGGAGCTGTTTTTT. This sequence encodes CASRDRAHTGELFF.

This chain joins TRBV5-8 and TRBJ2-7; 11 bases line up with TRBD2. CDR3 length: 15 amino acids. The trim removed 4 bases at V and 3 bases at J, leaving 6 bases unmatched. Germline assignment: CDR1 SGHTS and CDR2 YDEGEE. The DNA for the CDR3 is TGTGCCAGCAGCCGGCTAGCGGGAGGAGGCTACGAGCAGTACTTC. It translates to CASSRLAGGGYEQYF.

J is TRBJ2-5 and V is TRBV7-8; D is perhaps TRBD2 (5 bases). CDR3 size: 15 residues. The germline CDR1 and CDR2 sequences are SGHVS and FQNEAQ. Trimming left V 5 bases short and J 4 bases short, with 17 bases between. Here the CDR3 reads CASSTQTQAGETQYF. DNA for the CDR3: TGTGCCAGCAGCACCCAGACCCAGGCGGGAGAGACCCAGTACTTC.

About this clone: Other DNA sequences from this sample encode an identical CDR3 as well. V gene TRBV4-3 combines with J gene TRBJ2-4; maybe TRBD2 (6 bases). The CDR3 spans 15 residues. Trimming cost V 0 bases and J 1 base, with 7 bases left between them. Germline V gives CDR1 LGHNA, CDR2 YSLEER. The CDR3 DNA reads as TGCGCCAGCAGCCAAGATCGGGGGGCCAAAAACATTCAGTACTTC. Its protein product is CASSQDRGAKNIQYF.

The V gene is TRBV4-1, the J gene TRBJ1-2, with D hard to call. Trimming took off 4 bases at V and 4 bases at J, with 10 bases between the two ends. The CDR3 totals 13 residues. The germline V gene has CDR1 MGHRA and CDR2 YSYEKL. The CDR3 DNA follows: TGCGCCAGCAGCCCCAGATTGGGCTATGGCTACACCTTC. Amino acid sequence: CASSPRLGYGYTF.

The table lists this clone with a few counts. The rearrangement links TRBV14 to TRBJ1-5; D is unresolved. V lost 0 bases to trimming and J lost 2 bases, with 8 bases between them. The CDR3 sequence is 15 residues long. CDR1 and CDR2 from the germline V gene are SGHDN and FVKESK. The CDR3 reads CASSQESSGNQPQHF. The CDR3 region has the DNA TGTGCCAGCAGCCAAGAAAGTAGCGGCAATCAGCCCCAGCATTTT.

V and J are TRBV13 and TRBJ2-7; 7 bases fit TRBD1. Germline lookup yields CDR1 PRHDT and CDR2 FYEKMQ (reference sequence). This CDR3 comprises 12 residues. The V segment lost 4 bases and the J segment 5 bases; nucleotides outside the gene matches: 2. In DNA form, the CDR3 reads TGTGCCAGCAGCTACCAGGGGGACGAGCAGTACTTC. Its translation is CASSYQGDEQYF.

This sequence joins TRBV4-1 and TRBJ1-5; D possibly corresponds to TRBD1 (6 bases). The CDR3 is 14 amino acids. V was shortened by 2 bases and J by 7 bases, with 12 bases between the two germline ends. Germline assignment: CDR1 MGHRA and CDR2 YSYEKL. The CDR3 DNA reads TGCGCCAGCAGCCAACCCGGGGGGCAGCAGCCCCAGCATTTT. Translated: CASSQPGGQQPQHF.

The rearrangement joins TRBV7-9 to TRBJ1-4; D is perhaps TRBD1 (5 bases). The germline V gene encodes CDR1 SEHNR and CDR2 FQNEAQ (reference sequence). The length of the CDR3 is 14 residues. Trimming pared 5 bases from V and 2 bases from J, leaving 9 bases between. CDR3 sequence (DNA): TGTGCCAGCAGCCCACAGGAGACTAATGAAAAACTGTTTTTT. Protein sequence: CASSPQETNEKLFF.

Note on this clone: Other DNA sequences in this specimen translate into the identical CDR3. The V call is TRBV19, the J call TRBJ1-2, with D possibly being TRBD1 (5 bases). There are 12 residues in the CDR3. Germline V gives CDR1 LNHDA, CDR2 SQIVND (reference sequence). V lost 6 bases, J lost 3 bases, and 8 bases lay in between. CDR3 amino acids: CASSEGYYGYTF. Here the CDR3 DNA reads TGTGCCAGTAGCGAGGGGTACTATGGCTACACCTTC.

The chain couples TRBV5-6 to TRBJ2-2, with D perhaps assigned TRBD1 or TRBD2 (5 bases each). V lost 4 bases and J lost 3, with 16 bases in between. This CDR3 has 16 amino acids. Germline V gene lookup returns CDR1 SGHDT and CDR2 YYEEEE. This CDR3 is CASSMLPGPHTGELFF. CDR3 in DNA: TGTGCCAGCAGCATGCTACCGGGACCTCACACCGGGGAGCTGTTTTTT.

To note about this clone: Other DNA sequences in this sample translate to the same CDR3. The rearrangement uses TRBV7-9 and TRBJ2-1; TRBD2 matches 9 bases. V was pared by 0 bases and J by 7 bases, with 7 bases of the junction left unmatched. The CDR3 is 16 residues long. The germline V gene has CDR1 SEHNR and CDR2 FQNEAQ (reference sequence). CDR3: CASSLAVIAGDNEQFF. In DNA form, the CDR3 reads TGTGCCAGCAGCTTAGCGGTGATAGCGGGAGATAATGAGCAGTTCTTC.

The rearrangement links TRBV7-9 to TRBJ2-7; D may match TRBD1 or TRBD2 (5 bases each). Germline CDR1 and CDR2: SEHNR and FQNEAQ (reference sequence). The CDR3 runs 13 residues. Trimming stripped 5 bases from V and 7 bases from J, with 15 bases between. For the CDR3, the DNA is TGTGCCAGCAGCACCGCAGGGAGCGGAGAGCAGTACTTC. Translated, it gives CASSTAGSGEQYF. The full variable domain, completed using reference TRBV7-9 and TRBJ2-7, is DTGVSQNPRHKITKRGQNVTFRCDPISEHNRLYWYRQTLGQGPEFLTYFQNEAQLEKSRLLSDRFSAERPKGSFSTLEIQRTEQGDSAMYLCASSTAGSGEQYFGPGTRLTVT.

The chain employs TRBV4-3 and TRBJ2-1, with no clear D. The CDR3 runs 13 residues. V lost 1 base to trimming and J lost 6 bases, with 7 bases between them. The germline gives CDR1 LGHNA, CDR2 YSLEER. The CDR3 DNA reads TGCGCCAGCAGCCAAGGTGGGGTCAATGAGCAGTTCTTC. Translating gives CASSQGGVNEQFF.

The CDR3 sequence: CASEQGLAGRGPYEQYF. The CDR3 DNA sequence: TGTGCCAGCGAGCAAGGACTAGCGGGAAGGGGCCCCTACGAGCAGTACTTC. The rearrangement joins TRBV7-9 to TRBJ2-7, with TRBD2 matching 12 bases. The CDR3 loop spans 17 amino acids. The V gene end was trimmed by 8 bases and the J gene end by 2 bases; junction bases not matched to a gene: 13. Germline values: CDR1 SEHNR, CDR2 FQNEAQ (reference sequence).